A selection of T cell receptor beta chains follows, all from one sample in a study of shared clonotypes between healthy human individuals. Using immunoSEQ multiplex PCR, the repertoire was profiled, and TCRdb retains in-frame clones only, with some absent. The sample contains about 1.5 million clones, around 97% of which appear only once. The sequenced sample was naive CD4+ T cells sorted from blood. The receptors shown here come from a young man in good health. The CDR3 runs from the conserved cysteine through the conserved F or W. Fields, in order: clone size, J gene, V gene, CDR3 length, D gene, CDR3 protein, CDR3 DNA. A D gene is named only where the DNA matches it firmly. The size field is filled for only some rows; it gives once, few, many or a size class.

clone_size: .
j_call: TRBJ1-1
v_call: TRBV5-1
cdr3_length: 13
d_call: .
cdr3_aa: CASSFGQNTEAFF
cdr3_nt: TGCGCCAGCAGCTTCGGTCAGAACACTGAAGCTTTCTTT

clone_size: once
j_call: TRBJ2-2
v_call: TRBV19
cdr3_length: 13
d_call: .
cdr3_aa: CASSRKTAGELFF
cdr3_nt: TGTGCCAGTAGTAGAAAGACAGCCGGGGAGCTGTTTTTT

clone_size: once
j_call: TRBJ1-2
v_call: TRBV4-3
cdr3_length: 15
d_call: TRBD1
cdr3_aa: CASSPDRGTAYGYTF
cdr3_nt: TGCGCCAGCAGCCCCGACCGAGGGACAGCCTATGGCTACACCTTC

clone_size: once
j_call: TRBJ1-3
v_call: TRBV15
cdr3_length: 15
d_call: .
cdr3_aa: CATSARGALGDTIYF
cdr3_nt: TGTGCCACCAGTGCTAGAGGGGCCTTAGGGGACACCATATATTTT

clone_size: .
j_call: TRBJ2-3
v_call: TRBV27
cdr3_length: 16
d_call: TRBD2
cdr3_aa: CASRAQTSGRTDTQYF
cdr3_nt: TGTGCCAGCAGGGCTCAGACTAGCGGACGCACAGATACGCAGTATTTT

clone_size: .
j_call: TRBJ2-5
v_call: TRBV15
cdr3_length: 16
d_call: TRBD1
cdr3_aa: CATSRGGQGASETQYF
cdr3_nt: TGTGCCACCAGCAGAGGGGGACAGGGGGCGTCGGAGACCCAGTACTTC

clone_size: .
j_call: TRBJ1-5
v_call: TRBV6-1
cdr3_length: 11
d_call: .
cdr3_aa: CASSFYQPQHF
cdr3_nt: TGTGCCAGCAGTTTTTATCAGCCCCAGCATTTT

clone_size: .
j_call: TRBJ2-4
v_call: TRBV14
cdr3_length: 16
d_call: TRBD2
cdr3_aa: CASSQWTSGNGNIQYF
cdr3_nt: TGTGCCAGCAGCCAATGGACTAGCGGGAATGGAAACATTCAGTACTTC

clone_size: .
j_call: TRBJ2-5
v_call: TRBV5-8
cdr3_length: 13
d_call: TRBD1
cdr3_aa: CASSGQAQETQYF
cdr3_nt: TGTGCCAGCTCCGGACAGGCACAAGAGACCCAGTACTTC

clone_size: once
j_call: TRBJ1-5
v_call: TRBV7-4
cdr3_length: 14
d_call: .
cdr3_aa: CASSLGPPREPQHF
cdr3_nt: TGTGCCAGCAGCTTAGGCCCCCCCCGGGAGCCCCAGCATTTT

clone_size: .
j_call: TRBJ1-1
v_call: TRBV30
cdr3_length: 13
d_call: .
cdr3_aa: CAWSHPENTEAFF
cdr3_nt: TGTGCCTGGAGTCACCCAGAGAACACTGAAGCTTTCTTT

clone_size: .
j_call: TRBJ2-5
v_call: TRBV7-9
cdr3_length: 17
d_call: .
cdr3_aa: CASSYGLFGLREETQYF
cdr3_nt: TGTGCCAGCAGCTACGGACTATTCGGGCTTCGAGAGGAGACCCAGTACTTC

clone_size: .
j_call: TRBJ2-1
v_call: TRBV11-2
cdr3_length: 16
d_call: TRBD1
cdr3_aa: CASGNFGTDSYNEQFF
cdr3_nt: TGTGCCAGCGGAAATTTCGGGACAGACTCCTACAATGAGCAGTTCTTC

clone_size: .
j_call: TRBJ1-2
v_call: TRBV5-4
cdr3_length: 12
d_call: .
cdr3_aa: CASSLVGAGYTF
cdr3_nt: TGTGCCAGCAGCTTAGTAGGGGCCGGCTACACCTTC

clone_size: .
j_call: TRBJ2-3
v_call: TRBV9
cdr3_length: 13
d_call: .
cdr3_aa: CASSVADTDTQYF
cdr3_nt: TGTGCCAGCAGCGTTGCTGACACAGATACGCAGTATTTT

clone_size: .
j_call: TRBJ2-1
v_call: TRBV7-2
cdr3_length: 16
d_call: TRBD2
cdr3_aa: CASSSTTSGPYNEQFF
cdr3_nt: TGTGCCAGCAGCTCCACGACTAGCGGACCTTACAATGAGCAGTTCTTC

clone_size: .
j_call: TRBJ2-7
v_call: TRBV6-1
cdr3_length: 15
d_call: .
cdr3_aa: CASSDISELSYEQYF
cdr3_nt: TGTGCCAGCAGTGATATCAGCGAACTCTCCTACGAGCAGTACTTC

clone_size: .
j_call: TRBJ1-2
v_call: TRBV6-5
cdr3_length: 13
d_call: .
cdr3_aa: CASSYFRTYGYTF
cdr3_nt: TGTGCCAGCAGTTACTTCCGGACCTATGGCTACACCTTC

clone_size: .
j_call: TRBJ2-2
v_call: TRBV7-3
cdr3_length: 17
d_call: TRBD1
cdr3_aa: CASSPETGRMRTGELFF
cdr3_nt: TGTGCCAGCAGCCCCGAGACAGGGCGGATGCGCACCGGGGAGCTGTTTTTT

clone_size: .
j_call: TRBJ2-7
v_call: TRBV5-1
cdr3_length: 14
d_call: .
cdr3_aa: CASSLVQGPYEQYF
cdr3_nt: TGCGCCAGCAGCTTGGTCCAAGGCCCCTACGAGCAGTACTTC

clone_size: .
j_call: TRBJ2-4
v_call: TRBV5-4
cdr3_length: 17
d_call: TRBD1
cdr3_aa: CASSLGTGGQAKNIQYF
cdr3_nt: TGTGCCAGCAGCTTGGGGACAGGGGGACAGGCCAAAAACATTCAGTACTTC

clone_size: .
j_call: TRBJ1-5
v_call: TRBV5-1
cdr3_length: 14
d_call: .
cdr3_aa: CASSLVEGGQPQHF
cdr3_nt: TGCGCCAGCAGCTTGGTTGAGGGGGGTCAGCCCCAGCATTTT

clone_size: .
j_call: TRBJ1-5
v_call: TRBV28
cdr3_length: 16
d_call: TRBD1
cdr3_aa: CASSPRQGGNNQPQHF
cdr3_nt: TGTGCCAGCAGTCCTCGACAGGGCGGGAACAATCAGCCCCAGCATTTT

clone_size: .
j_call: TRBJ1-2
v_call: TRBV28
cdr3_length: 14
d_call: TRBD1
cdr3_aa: CASSRDRGPDGYTF
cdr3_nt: TGTGCCAGCAGTCGGGACAGGGGGCCGGATGGCTACACCTTC

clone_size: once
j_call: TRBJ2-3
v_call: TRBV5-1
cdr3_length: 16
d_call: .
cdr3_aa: CASSLAGLAGTDTQYF
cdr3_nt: TGCGCCAGCAGCTTGGCCGGGTTAGCGGGCACAGATACGCAGTATTTT

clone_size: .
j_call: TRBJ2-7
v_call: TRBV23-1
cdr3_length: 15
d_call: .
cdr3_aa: CASIPKTRVFYEQYF
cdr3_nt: TGCGCCAGCATACCGAAAACCAGGGTTTTCTACGAGCAGTACTTC

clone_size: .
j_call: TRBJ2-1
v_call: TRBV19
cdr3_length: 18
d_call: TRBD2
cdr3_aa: CASTLRLAGVGAYNEQFF
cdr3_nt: TGTGCCAGTACCCTACGACTAGCGGGAGTAGGCGCCTACAATGAGCAGTTCTTC

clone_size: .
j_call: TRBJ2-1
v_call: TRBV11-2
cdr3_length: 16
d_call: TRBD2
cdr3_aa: CASSPSGTILYNEQFF
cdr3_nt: TGTGCCAGCAGTCCGAGCGGGACTATCCTCTACAATGAGCAGTTCTTC

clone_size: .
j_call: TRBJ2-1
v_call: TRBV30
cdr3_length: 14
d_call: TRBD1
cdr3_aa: CAWSWDRGYNEQFF
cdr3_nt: TGTGCCTGGAGTTGGGACAGGGGCTACAATGAGCAGTTCTTC

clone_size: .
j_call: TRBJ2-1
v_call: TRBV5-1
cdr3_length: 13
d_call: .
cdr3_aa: CASSPGTHNEQFF
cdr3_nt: TGCGCCAGCAGCCCTGGGACCCATAATGAGCAGTTCTTC

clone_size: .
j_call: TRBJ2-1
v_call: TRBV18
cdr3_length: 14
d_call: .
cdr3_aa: CASSPSGWYNEQFF
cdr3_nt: TGTGCCAGCTCACCGTCAGGGTGGTACAATGAGCAGTTCTTC

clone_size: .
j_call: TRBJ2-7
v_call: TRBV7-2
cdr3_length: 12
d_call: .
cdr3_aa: CASSSTFYEQYF
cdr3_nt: TGTGCCAGCAGCTCGACTTTTTACGAGCAGTACTTC

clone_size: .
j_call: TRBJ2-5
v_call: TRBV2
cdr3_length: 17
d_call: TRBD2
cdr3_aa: CASSRIGAGGPGETQYF
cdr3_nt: TGTGCCAGCAGTAGAATAGGAGCGGGAGGGCCTGGGGAGACCCAGTACTTC

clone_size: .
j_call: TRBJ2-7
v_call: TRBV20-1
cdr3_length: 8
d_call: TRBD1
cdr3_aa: CRGDRQYF
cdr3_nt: TGCAGGGGGGACAGGCAGTACTTC

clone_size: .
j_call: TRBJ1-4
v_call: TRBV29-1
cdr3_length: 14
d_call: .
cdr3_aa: CSFSSGLLGEKLFF
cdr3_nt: TGCAGCTTCTCCTCGGGGCTTCTAGGTGAAAAACTGTTTTTT

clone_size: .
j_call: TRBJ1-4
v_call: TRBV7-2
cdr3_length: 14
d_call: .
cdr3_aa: CASSLVTGDEKLFF
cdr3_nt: TGTGCCAGCAGCTTAGTAACAGGAGATGAAAAACTGTTTTTT

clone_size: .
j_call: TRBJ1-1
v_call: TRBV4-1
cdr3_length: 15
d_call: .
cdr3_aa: CASSQFMLTNTEAFF
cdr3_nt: TGCGCCAGCAGCCAATTTATGCTCACGAACACTGAAGCTTTCTTT

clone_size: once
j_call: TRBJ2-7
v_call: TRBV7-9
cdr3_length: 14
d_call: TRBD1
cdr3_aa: CASSSRDREYEQYF
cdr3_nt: TGTGCCAGCAGCTCCCGGGACAGGGAGTACGAGCAGTACTTC

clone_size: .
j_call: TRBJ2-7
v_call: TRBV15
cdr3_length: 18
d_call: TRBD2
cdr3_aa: CATSRERGGRAGTYEQYF
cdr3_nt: TGTGCCACCAGCAGAGAACGGGGGGGTCGAGCAGGGACCTACGAGCAGTACTTC

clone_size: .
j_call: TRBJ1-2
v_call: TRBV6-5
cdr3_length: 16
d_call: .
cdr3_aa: CASSYSGARSNYGYTF
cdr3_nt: TGTGCCAGCAGTTACTCGGGGGCCAGATCTAACTATGGCTACACCTTC

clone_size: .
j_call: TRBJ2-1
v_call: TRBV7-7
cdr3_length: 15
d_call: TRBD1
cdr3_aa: CASSEGTGTYNEQFF
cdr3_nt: TGTGCTAGCAGCGAGGGGACAGGGACCTACAATGAGCAGTTCTTC

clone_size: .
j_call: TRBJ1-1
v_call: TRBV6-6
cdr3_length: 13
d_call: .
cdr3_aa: CASRLSGTLGAFF
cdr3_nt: TGTGCCAGCAGATTATCTGGGACCTTGGGGGCTTTCTTT

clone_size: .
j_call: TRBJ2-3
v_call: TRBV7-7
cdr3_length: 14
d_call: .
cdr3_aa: CASSLVGTSDTQYF
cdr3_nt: TGTGCTAGCAGCTTAGTAGGGACATCAGATACGCAGTATTTT

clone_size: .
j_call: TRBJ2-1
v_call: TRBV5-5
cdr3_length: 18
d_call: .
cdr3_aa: CASSLEAGHYPSHNEQFF
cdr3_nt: TGTGCCAGCAGCTTAGAAGCGGGACATTATCCATCGCACAATGAGCAGTTCTTC

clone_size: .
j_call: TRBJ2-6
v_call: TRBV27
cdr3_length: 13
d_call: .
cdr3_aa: CASRGSGANVLTF
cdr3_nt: TGTGCCAGCAGGGGGTCAGGGGCCAACGTCCTGACTTTC

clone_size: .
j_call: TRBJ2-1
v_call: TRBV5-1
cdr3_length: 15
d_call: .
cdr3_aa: CASSLADNSYNEQFF
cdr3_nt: TGCGCCAGCAGCTTAGCGGATAACTCCTACAATGAGCAGTTCTTC

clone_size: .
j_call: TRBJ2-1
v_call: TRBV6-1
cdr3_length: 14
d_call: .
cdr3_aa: CASTRGLAKNEQFF
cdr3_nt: TGTGCCAGTACCCGAGGGCTAGCAAAAAATGAGCAGTTCTTC

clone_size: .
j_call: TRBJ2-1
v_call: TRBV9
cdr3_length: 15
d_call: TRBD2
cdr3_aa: CASSTGTSGNNEQFF
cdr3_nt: TGTGCCAGCAGCACCGGGACTAGCGGGAATAATGAGCAGTTCTTC

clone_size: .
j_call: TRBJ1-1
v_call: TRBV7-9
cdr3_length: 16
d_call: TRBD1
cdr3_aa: CASSWPAGGLNTEAFF
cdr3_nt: TGTGCCAGCAGCTGGCCGGCAGGGGGCCTGAACACTGAAGCTTTCTTT

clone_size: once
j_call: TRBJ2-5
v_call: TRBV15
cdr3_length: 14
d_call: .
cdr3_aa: CATSRGGGRETQYF
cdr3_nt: TGTGCCACCAGCAGAGGAGGAGGGAGGGAGACCCAGTACTTC

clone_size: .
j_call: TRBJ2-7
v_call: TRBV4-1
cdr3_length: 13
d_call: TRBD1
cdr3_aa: CASSEDRGYEQYF
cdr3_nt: TGCGCCAGCAGCGAAGACAGGGGCTACGAGCAGTACTTC